The present TCR beta chain was sequenced within a study of cytomegalovirus exposure and HLA in healthy donors. With 60 Vbeta and 13 Jbeta primers, the PCR was carried out. The repertoire was sequenced with immunoSEQ multiplex PCR; TCRdb's copy has only in-frame clones and lacks some. The sample lists approximately 170,000 clones, more than 65% seen once, with 1% to 1.5% in the top ten. The CDR3 totals 19 residues. Trimming took 4 bases from V and 0 from J; bases not matched to a gene: 8. Germline V gene lookup returns CDR1 SGHNT and CDR2 YYREEE (reference sequence). This TCR came from a man over 45 in good health and CMV-seropositive. The sequenced material came from PBMCs. The V and J genes are TRBV5-4 and TRBJ2-1, with 15 nucleotides matching TRBD2. DNA of the CDR3: TGTGCCAGCAGCCCTGGACTAGCGGGGGGGTCAAGCTCCTACAATGAGCAGTTCTTC. This sequence encodes CASSPGLAGGSSSYNEQFF.